These 26 T cell receptor beta chains were all obtained from the same sample, sequenced in a study of blood T cell repertoires in COVID-19. Libraries were prepared by immunoSEQ multiplex PCR; TCRdb keeps only in-frame clonotypes and omits some of them. Counted here are about 130,000 clones, 84% occurring once; the ten biggest clones make up 13%. Material: peripheral blood. The source is a human donor in a cohort sampled during active COVID-19.

This chain connects TRBV28 to TRBJ1-1; 9 nucleotides line up with TRBD1. The CDR3 spans 15 residues. Germline V gene sequence: CDR1 MDHEN, CDR2 SYDVKM. V dropped 8 bases and J dropped 10; count of bases not matched to a gene: 17. The CDR3 protein is CASPPSRGQGLLAFF. CDR3 bases: TGTGCCAGCCCCCCCTCTCGGGGACAGGGTCTGTTAGCTTTCTTT. The full variable domain, completed using reference TRBV28 and TRBJ1-1, is DVKVTQSSRYLVKRTGEKVFLECVQDMDHENMFWYRQDPGLGLRLIYFSYDVKMKEKGDIPEGYSVSREKKERFSLILESASTNQTSMYLCASPPSRGQGLLAFFGQGTRLTVV.

The rearrangement joins TRBV6-5 to TRBJ2-1; TRBD1 matches 7 bases. Germline CDR1 MNHEY, CDR2 SVGAGI. This CDR3 has 12 amino acids. Losses at the gene ends were 6 bases for V and 12 bases for J; bases not matched to a gene: 8. CDR3 loop: CASSSKGQTQFF. The CDR3, as DNA: TGTGCCAGCAGCTCGAAGGGACAGACGCAGTTCTTC.

This clone was found once. The chain is built from TRBV7-2 and TRBJ1-2; D ambiguous. From germline, CDR1 is SGHTA and CDR2 FQGNSA. The V end was cut by 1 base, the J end by 5 bases, with 11 bases between. This CDR3 is built from 14 residues. The CDR3: CASSLDVGVYGYTF. For the CDR3, the DNA is TGTGCCAGCAGCTTAGATGTCGGGGTTTATGGCTACACCTTC. The full variable domain, its missing parts supplied by reference TRBV7-2 and TRBJ1-2, is GAGVSQSPSNKVTEKGKDVELRCDPISGHTALYWYRQSLGQGLEFLIYFQGNSAPDKSGLPSDRFSAERTGGSVSTLTIQRTQQEDSAVYLCASSLDVGVYGYTFGSGTRLTVV.

V and J are TRBV4-1 and TRBJ2-7, with TRBD2 matching 8 bases. Germline trimming cut 0 bases from V and 7 bases from J; bases unmatched to any gene: 14. CDR3 length: 17 amino acids. Germline V CDR1 and CDR2: MGHRA, YSYEKL. The CDR3 spells CASSQDPAGTRETEQYF. In nucleotides, the CDR3 is TGCGCCAGCAGCCAAGATCCCGCCGGGACTAGAGAGACGGAGCAGTACTTC.

The rearrangement uses TRBV6-2 or TRBV6-3 and TRBJ2-5, with D possibly matching TRBD1 (5 bases). V was cut by 5 bases and J by 1 base, with 14 bases left in between. The CDR3 length is 15 residues. CDR1 is MNHEY, CDR2 SVGEGT, per germline. DNA for the CDR3: TGTGCCAGCAGTCCACTAAACAGGATCCAAGAGACCCAGTACTTC. Translation gives CASSPLNRIQETQYF.

V is TRBV9 and J is TRBJ2-7, with a possible D match to TRBD2 (5 bases). This CDR3 region has 15 residues. Trimming shortened V by 4 bases and J by 3 bases, and 17 bases separated the two germline ends. Germline V gene data show CDR1 as SGDLS and CDR2 as YYNGEE. The CDR3 DNA sequence: TGTGCCAGCAGCCCCCAAATAGCGTTCAGCTACGAGCAGTACTTC. Translating it yields CASSPQIAFSYEQYF.

This clone was recorded a few times. This chain joins TRBV30 and TRBJ1-6, with TRBD1 identical over 8 bases. This CDR3 is 14 amino acids long. The V and J ends lost 2 bases and 7 bases, in that order; junction bases with no gene match: 4. CDR1 is GTSNPN, CDR2 SVGIG, per germline (reference sequence). The CDR3 protein is CAWSQGAPNSPLHF. In nucleotides, the CDR3 is TGTGCCTGGAGTCAGGGGGCGCCGAATTCACCCCTCCACTTT.

The chain combines TRBV3-1 (or the pseudogene TRBV3-2) with TRBJ1-2; TRBD1 might be the D (6 bases). Trimming took off 4 bases at V and 8 bases at J, with 11 bases between the two ends. CDR1 and CDR2 (germline): LGHDT, YNNKEL (reference sequence). This CDR3 has 12 amino acids. CDR3 sequence: CASSLTGRGYTF. The CDR3 coding sequence is TGTGCCAGCAGCCTAACAGGGCGAGGCTACACCTTC.

This chain uses TRBV12-3 or TRBV12-4 with TRBJ2-1; D unclear. V was cut by 4 bases and J by 7 bases, with 5 bases left in between. This CDR3 comprises 11 residues. Here the CDR3 reads CASSSLNEQFF. CDR3 DNA sequence: TGTGCCAGCAGTTCCTTAAATGAGCAGTTCTTC.

In regard to this clone: This same CDR3 is encoded by further DNA sequences in the sample. This chain connects TRBV18 to TRBJ1-2; D uncertain. The germline V gene encodes CDR1 KGHSH and CDR2 LQKENI. V was cut by 3 bases and J by 2 bases, with 7 bases left in between. The CDR3 has 13 residues. The CDR3 DNA sequence: TGTGCCAGCTCACCGCGCACCAACTATGGCTACACCTTC. This sequence encodes CASSPRTNYGYTF.

The gene calls are TRBV11-2 and TRBJ1-5; D is perhaps TRBD1 (5 bases). V was shortened by 1 base and J by 1 base, with 8 bases between the two germline ends. Germline assignment: CDR1 SGHAT and CDR2 FQNNGV. The CDR3 totals 15 residues. Written as DNA, the CDR3 is TGTGCCAGCAGCTTAGCAGGGTTAAGCAATCAGCCCCAGCATTTT. Translating it yields CASSLAGLSNQPQHF.

The V gene is TRBV19, the J gene TRBJ2-2, with 8 bases lining up with TRBD1. Germline V CDR1 and CDR2: LNHDA, SQIVND (reference sequence). Unmatched junction bases numbered 10, after V lost 7 bases and J lost 6 bases. This CDR3 has 15 residues. The CDR3 protein is CASTRTGRNSGELFF. CDR3 DNA: TGTGCCAGTACCAGGACAGGGAGGAATTCCGGGGAGCTGTTTTTT.

V gene TRBV29-1 combines with J gene TRBJ1-1, with 7 nucleotides matching TRBD1. The CDR3 has 13 residues. V trimming: 4 bases; J trimming: 4 bases; junction bases outside the gene matches: 6. Per germline, CDR1 SQVTM and CDR2 ANQGSEA. The CDR3 sequence is CSVVTGVLTEAFF. The CDR3 DNA reads TGCAGCGTTGTTACAGGGGTGCTCACTGAAGCTTTCTTT.

The chain combines TRBV7-6 with TRBJ2-7; 13 bases agree with TRBD2. CDR1 and CDR2 from the germline V gene are SGHVS and FNYEAQ. J lost 6 bases, V lost 5 bases, and 4 bases had no gene match. The CDR3 totals 14 residues. CDR3 sequence: CASSQLAGGPEQYF. DNA of the CDR3: TGTGCCAGCAGCCAACTAGCGGGGGGGCCCGAGCAGTACTTC.

This sequence joins TRBV10-3 and TRBJ1-2; D call uncertain. Trimming took 3 bases from V and 3 from J, leaving 8 bases between them. Germline V CDR1 and CDR2: ENHRY, SYGVKD. This CDR3 contains 13 residues. CDR3 sequence (DNA): TGTGCCATCAGTGAAAAGGGAGACTATGGCTACACCTTC. Residues: CAISEKGDYGYTF.

The V call is TRBV7-9, the J call TRBJ2-7, with 10 bases matching TRBD2. Looked up from germline, CDR1 is SEHNR and CDR2 is FQNEAQ (reference sequence). The junction had 9 bases not matched to a gene; V was cut back by 5 bases and J by 5 bases. The CDR3 has 15 residues. The DNA of the CDR3 is TGTGCCAGCAGCCCATCTAGCGGGGGCCCTCACGAGCAGTACTTC. It translates to CASSPSSGGPHEQYF.

This clone has more than one count but fewer than ten. The chain's CDR3 is CASSSDRATEAFF. In nucleotides, the CDR3 is TGTGCCAGCAGCTCCGACAGGGCTACTGAAGCTTTCTTT. The V and J genes are TRBV11-2 and TRBJ1-1; 7 nucleotides match TRBD1. Germline loops: CDR1 SGHAT, CDR2 FQNNGV. CDR3 length: 13 amino acids. The V segment lost 4 bases and the J segment 5 bases; nucleotides outside the gene matches: 4.

The chain links TRBV7-9 to TRBJ1-5, with D tentatively TRBD1 (5 bases). V lost 5 bases to trimming and J lost 5 bases, with 13 bases between them. Germline CDR1 reads SEHNR; CDR2 reads FQNEAQ (reference sequence). The CDR3 is made up of 14 amino acids. CDR3 sequence reads: CASSVGGWDQPQHF. CDR3 nucleotides: TGTGCCAGCAGCGTGGGGGGATGGGATCAGCCCCAGCATTTT.

The gene calls are TRBV7-9 and TRBJ2-7; no reliable D call. This CDR3 comprises 12 residues. Trimming removed 2 bases from V and 6 bases from J, with 8 bases in between. From germline, CDR1 is SEHNR and CDR2 FQNEAQ (reference sequence). The CDR3 protein is CASSLSVGEQYF. In DNA, the CDR3 is TGTGCCAGCAGCTTATCGGTTGGCGAGCAGTACTTC.

This clone was picked up one time. The chain combines TRBV2 with TRBJ2-5; D unresolved. Between the trimmed V and J ends, which lost 5 bases and 3 bases, there was a span of 4 bases. From germline, CDR1 is SNHLY and CDR2 FYNNEI. The CDR3 has 11 residues. The CDR3 sequence: CASSLEETQYF. CDR3 coding DNA: TGTGCCAGCAGTCTTGAAGAGACCCAGTACTTC.

DNA of the CDR3: TGTGCCAGCAGCCTCCCTAGGGGGCGGGGTACCAATATAGCCAAAAACATTCAGTACTTC. Protein product: CASSLPRGRGTNIAKNIQYF. V and J are TRBV11-3 and TRBJ2-4; tentative D call: TRBD1 (7 bases). Germline-derived CDR1 and CDR2 are SGHNT and YENEEA. The length of the CDR3 is 20 residues. V was cut by 5 bases and J by 0 bases, with 26 bases left in between.

The V and J genes are TRBV7-3 and TRBJ2-3, with a possible D match to TRBD2 (5 bases). The CDR3 runs 15 residues. Trimming removed 3 bases at V and 3 bases at J, with 13 bases between. Germline V lookup: CDR1 SGHTA, CDR2 FQGTGA. The CDR3 loop is CASSFGAASTDTQYF. CDR3 sequence (DNA): TGTGCCAGCAGCTTCGGAGCGGCCTCGACAGATACGCAGTATTTT.

The V call is TRBV20-1, the J call TRBJ2-1, with D possibly TRBD2 on 7 matching bases. Germline V gene lookup returns CDR1 DFQATT and CDR2 SNEGSKA (reference sequence). Trimming cost V 3 bases and J 3 bases, with 18 bases left between them. The CDR3 contains 16 residues. CDR3 region: CSASRARGDNYNEQFF. The CDR3 DNA is TGCAGTGCTAGTAGAGCACGGGGGGACAACTACAATGAGCAGTTCTTC.

This chain uses TRBV2 with TRBJ1-5, with 8 bases aligning to TRBD1. Trimming cost V 6 bases and J 5 bases; bases outside gene matches: 3. CDR1 is SNHLY and CDR2 is FYNNEI in the germline V gene. The CDR3 loop spans 13 amino acids. The CDR3 DNA follows: TGTGCCAGCAGGGGGGACAGGCATCAGCCCCAGCATTTT. Residues: CASRGDRHQPQHF.

In its sample, this clone was seen once. The rearrangement uses TRBV9 and TRBJ2-5, with D perhaps TRBD2 (5 bases). V lost 0 bases to trimming and J lost 7 bases, with 13 bases between them. This CDR3 contains 14 residues. CDR1 is SGDLS and CDR2 is YYNGEE in the germline V gene. Written as DNA, the CDR3 is TGTGCCAGCAGCGTAGGGTCCCGGGCGGGGACCCAGTACTTC. It specifies CASSVGSRAGTQYF.

V and J are TRBV2 and TRBJ2-6, with D unclear. V was clipped by 7 bases and J by 3 bases, with 13 bases between them. The CDR3 runs to 15 residues. Germline V lookup: CDR1 SNHLY, CDR2 FYNNEI. Written as DNA, the CDR3 is TGTGCCAGCAAGTCCCAGTCAGTTGGGGCCAACGTCCTGACTTTC. This codes for CASKSQSVGANVLTF. Combining the CDR3 with reference TRBV2 and TRBJ2-6 gives the whole variable domain EPEVTQTPSHQVTQMGQEVILRCVPISNHLYFYWYRQILGQKVEFLVSFYNNEISEKSEIFDDQFSVERPDGSNFTLKIRSTKLEDSAMYFCASKSQSVGANVLTFGAGSRLTVL.